This T cell receptor (beta chain) is drawn from a study of cytotoxic CD8 clonotypes in ibrutinib-treated CLL. Germline trimming cut 1 base from V and 9 bases from J; bases unmatched to any gene: 6. Germline V gives CDR1 MGHRA, CDR2 YSYEKL. The CDR3 sequence is 16 residues long. This clone is a singleton in its sample. The antigen is undetermined. TCRdb keeps only in-frame clones here, not all; method: immunoSEQ multiplex PCR. The sample has 300,000 or so clones; over 55% are singletons. Points from the study as a whole: Pretreatment clonality was elevated relative to age-matched healthy donors and paralleled circulating CD8+ T-cell counts.

V gene TRBV4-1 combines with J gene TRBJ2-2; TRBD2 agrees at 12 bases. This material consisted of PBMCs, taken after 36 months of ibrutinib treatment. This TCR derives from a human donor with chronic lymphocytic leukemia. CDR3 region: CASSQVTSGRRRELFF. The CDR3, as DNA: TGCGCCAGCAGCCAAGTGACTAGCGGGAGAAGGAGGGAGCTGTTTTTT.